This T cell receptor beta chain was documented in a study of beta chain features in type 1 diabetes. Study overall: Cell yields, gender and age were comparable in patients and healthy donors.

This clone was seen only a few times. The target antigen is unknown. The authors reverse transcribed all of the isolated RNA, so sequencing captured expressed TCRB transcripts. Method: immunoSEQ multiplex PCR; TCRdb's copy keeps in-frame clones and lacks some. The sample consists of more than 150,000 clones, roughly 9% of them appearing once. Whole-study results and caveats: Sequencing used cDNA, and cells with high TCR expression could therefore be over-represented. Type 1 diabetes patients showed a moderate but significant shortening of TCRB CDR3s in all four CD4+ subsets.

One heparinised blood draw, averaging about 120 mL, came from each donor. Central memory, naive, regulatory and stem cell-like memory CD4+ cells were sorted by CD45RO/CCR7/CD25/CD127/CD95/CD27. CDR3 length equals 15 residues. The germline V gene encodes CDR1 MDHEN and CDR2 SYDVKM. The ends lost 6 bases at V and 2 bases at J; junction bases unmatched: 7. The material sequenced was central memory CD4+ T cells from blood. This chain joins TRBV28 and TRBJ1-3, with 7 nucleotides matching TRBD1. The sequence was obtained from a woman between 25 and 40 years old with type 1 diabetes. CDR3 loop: CASRGTVQAGNTIYF. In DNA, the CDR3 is TGTGCCAGCAGAGGGACAGTTCAAGCTGGAAACACCATATATTTT.